These T cell receptor beta chains were read from a single sample in a study of Graves' ophthalmopathy and Graves' hyperthyroidism. TCRdb passed the multiplex PCR reads through MiXCR, listing each CDR3 protein once. In the table there are 600,000 to 700,000 distinct CDR3 sequences, about two fifths of which are singletons. The sample comprised peripheral blood. All receptors come from an adult man with Graves' ophthalmopathy. CDR3s include the opening cysteine and the closing phenylalanine or tryptophan. Each record gives: J gene, clone size, V gene, D gene, CDR3 protein. D genes are given only for firm matches. The size of a clone is reported for some rows only, either as once, few or many, or as a class for expanded clones.

TRBJ2-7	.	TRBV20-1	.	CSARDHLAVLAEQYF
TRBJ2-5	.	TRBV5-6	TRBD2	CASSIGLAGGFQETQYF
TRBJ2-5	many	TRBV11-3	.	CASSLSMETQYF
TRBJ1-1	many	TRBV29-1	.	CSVADTEAFF
TRBJ1-1	.	TRBV9	.	CASNLHGAYTEAFF
TRBJ1-3	.	TRBV5-1	TRBD1	CASSFSGTGLLNTIYF
TRBJ2-7	few	TRBV3-1	.	CASSQEATAEQYF
TRBJ2-2	.	TRBV7-9	.	CAWSDRTVNTGELFF
TRBJ2-2	many	TRBV2	.	CASSETGELFF
TRBJ2-7	.	TRBV7-8	TRBD1	CASVEAGTGTEQYF
TRBJ1-1	many	TRBV7-6	TRBD1	CASSLGQGGSTEAFF
TRBJ2-2	.	TRBV10-3	TRBD1	CATTELGQTNIGELFF
TRBJ2-5	.	TRBV11-1	.	CAWSKIVAETQYF
TRBJ1-1	many	TRBV7-2	.	CASSLIGTPNTEAFF
TRBJ2-5	.	TRBV25-1	.	CASSASRGVFETQYF
TRBJ1-3	many	TRBV4-1	TRBD1	CASSRPGQDISGNTIYF
TRBJ1-5	many	TRBV19	TRBD1	CASSAYDREGGQPQHF
TRBJ2-5	few	TRBV6-5	TRBD1	CASSYSGQGYETQYF
TRBJ1-6	many	TRBV27	TRBD1	CASSPGTGDSPLHF
TRBJ2-5	many	TRBV20-1	.	CSAPTPGRQETQYF
TRBJ2-3	few	TRBV29-1	.	CSVDRGTDTQYF
TRBJ1-1	many	TRBV20-1	.	CSARDSGGREAFF
.	.	TRBV19	.	CASSIMGGVDEQFF
TRBJ1-2	.	TRBV15	.	CATSRDRESDGYTF
TRBJ2-5	.	TRBV9	TRBD2	CASSVEPAGGNQETQYF
TRBJ1-1	.	TRBV10-3	.	CASSYPPNGNTEAFF
TRBJ2-5	.	TRBV5-1	.	CASSLAGGPYQETQYF
TRBJ2-6	many	TRBV12-5	.	CANTTKTPPGANVLTF
TRBJ1-3	once	TRBV6-1	.	CASSRVGASSGNTIYF
TRBJ1-3	many	TRBV7-9	.	CASSFLGLPGNTIYF
TRBJ1-5	.	TRBV27	.	CASSPEGVTQHF
TRBJ2-2	.	TRBV25-1	.	CASREGGAPTGELFF
TRBJ2-7	few	TRBV6-5	.	CASNVGGEQYF
TRBJ1-5	few	TRBV19	.	CASSIGGGEETQHF
TRBJ2-6	many	TRBV5-6	.	CASSLALWGSGANVLTF
TRBJ1-1	.	TRBV6-5	.	CASSYTLLQVAEAFF
TRBJ1-5	.	TRBV29-1	.	CSVVLSATGSNQPQHF
TRBJ2-5	.	TRBV4-3	TRBD1	CASSQAGQGGTQYF
TRBJ1-2	.	TRBV29-1	.	CSSSSTGEGYTF
TRBJ1-1	many	TRBV7-8	.	CASSPQGGEWNTEAFF
TRBJ2-7	.	TRBV6-5	.	CASSSLGVPYEQYF
TRBJ1-5	many	TRBV15	.	CATSRREDGQPQHF
TRBJ2-5	once	TRBV25-1	.	CASSPPGESETQYF
TRBJ1-3	.	TRBV25-1	.	CARDQKDSSGNTIYF
.	.	TRBV25-1	.	CASSEFGFSSYNEQFF
TRBJ1-2	.	TRBV11-2	TRBD1	CASSLDPPTGGQGYTF
TRBJ2-5	many	TRBV7-7	TRBD1	CASSTRQGFGETQYF